This T cell receptor beta chain was sequenced in a study of blood T cell repertoires in COVID-19. This clone was counted only a few times. V was pared by 4 bases and J by 0 bases, with 6 bases of the junction left unmatched. The CDR3 covers 18 residues. The germline V gene has CDR1 SGHDN and CDR2 FVKESK. Profiled with immunoSEQ multiplex PCR; TCRdb holds only in-frame clones, not every one. Of about 220,000 clones listed, roughly 85% are singletons. Cohorts were assigned according to the clinical history that participants reported. This chain links TRBV14 with TRBJ2-6; 10 bases match TRBD1. This TCR derives from a woman aged 35 to 49 with acute COVID-19. Source material: PBMCs or T cells enriched from blood (not recorded which). Written as DNA, the CDR3 is TGTGCCAGCAGCCGACGGACAGGGGGGATCTCTGGGGCCAACGTCCTGACTTTC. Translation: CASSRRTGGISGANVLTF.